One sample yielded the 13 T cell receptor beta chains listed below, sequenced in a study of blood T cell repertoires in COVID-19. Measured with immunoSEQ multiplex PCR; TCRdb has only the in-frame clones, and not every one. The sample yields 250,000 to 350,000 clones, roughly nine tenths seen once. Sequenced: PBMCs or T cells enriched from blood (not recorded which). The source of these receptors is a woman younger than 45 who had recovered from COVID-19.

The CDR3 protein is CASSQDWGQPYGYTF. For the CDR3, the DNA is TGTGCCAGCAGCCAAGATTGGGGACAGCCCTATGGCTACACCTTC. J is TRBJ1-2 and V is TRBV4-2, with 7 bases aligning to TRBD1. J lost 4 bases, V lost 0 bases, and 5 bases had no gene match. From germline, CDR1 is LGHNA and CDR2 YNFKEQ. The CDR3 runs 15 residues.

The rearrangement uses TRBV11-2 and TRBJ2-7; D is perhaps TRBD2 (5 bases). V was trimmed by 1 base and J by 8 bases, leaving 18 bases between them. Germline V gene lookup returns CDR1 SGHAT and CDR2 FQNNGV. This CDR3 is built from 15 residues. In DNA form, the CDR3 reads TGTGCCAGCAGCTTAGCTAGGACTTTAGGAAGCCAGCAGTACTTC. This sequence encodes CASSLARTLGSQQYF.

The J gene is TRBJ2-1, the V gene TRBV9, with 9 bases fitting TRBD2. CDR1 is SGDLS and CDR2 is YYNGEE in the germline V gene. The CDR3 is 19 amino acids. Germline trimming cut 1 base from V and 5 bases from J; bases unmatched to any gene: 16. CDR3 amino acids: CASSVTGSGGPILNNEQFF. The DNA for the CDR3 is TGTGCCAGCAGCGTAACAGGTAGCGGGGGCCCTATATTAAACAATGAGCAGTTCTTC.

CDR3 DNA sequence: TGTGCCAGCAGCCCCCCCGGCGGGGGGAACACCGGGGAGCTGTTTTTT. This sequence encodes CASSPPGGGNTGELFF. The gene calls are TRBV6-2 or TRBV6-3 and TRBJ2-2; 7 nucleotides line up with TRBD2. J was trimmed by 1 base and V by 6 bases; bases with no gene match: 8. CDR1 is MNHEY, CDR2 SVGEGT, per germline. The CDR3 runs 16 residues.

The chain carries TRBV2 and TRBJ1-4; D call uncertain. V was clipped by 7 bases and J by 6 bases, with 12 bases between them. This CDR3 region has 13 residues. CDR1 is SNHLY, CDR2 FYNNEI, per germline. The DNA of the CDR3 is TGTGCCAGCATGGCCGGGTCTTATGAAAAACTGTTTTTT. This codes for CASMAGSYEKLFF.

CDR3: CAISEGGGAGNTIYF. The CDR3 DNA reads as TGTGCCATCAGTGAAGGAGGAGGCGCTGGAAACACCATATATTTT. This chain connects TRBV10-3 to TRBJ1-3, with D unclear. The CDR3 consists of 15 residues. CDR1 and CDR2 from the germline V gene are ENHRY and SYGVKD. V was clipped by 3 bases and J by 2 bases, with 11 bases between them.

The rearrangement joins TRBV5-1 to TRBJ2-1, with TRBD2 matching 7 bases. After removal of 4 bases from V and 7 bases from J, the junction contained 5 bases not matched to a gene. The CDR3 is made up of 13 amino acids. Germline assignment: CDR1 SGHRS and CDR2 YFSETQ. The CDR3 DNA follows: TGCGCCAGCAGCCCGGCCGGGGGGAATGAGCAGTTCTTC. Amino acid sequence: CASSPAGGNEQFF.

The chain's CDR3 is CAWSLDRTYEAFF. The CDR3, as DNA: TGTGCCTGGAGCCTAGACAGGACCTATGAAGCTTTCTTT. V and J are TRBV30 and TRBJ1-1; maybe TRBD1 (6 bases). The V gene's germline CDR1 is GTSNPN and CDR2 SVGIG (reference sequence). The CDR3 totals 13 residues. V was pared by 3 bases and J by 7 bases, with 15 bases between.

The chain links TRBV30 to TRBJ1-1; D ambiguous. The CDR3 extends over 12 amino acids. Between the trimmed V and J ends, which lost 2 bases and 8 bases, there was a span of 12 bases. Looked up from germline, CDR1 is GTSNPN and CDR2 is SVGIG (reference sequence). DNA for the CDR3: TGTGCCTGGAGTATCCTCCAGTCCGAAGCTTTCTTT. Its protein is CAWSILQSEAFF.

This clone was seen only once. This chain links TRBV12-3 or TRBV12-4 with TRBJ1-4; D unresolved. Deletions cut 3 bases from V and 8 bases from J, with 10 bases between. The CDR3 is 13 amino acids. The CDR3: CASSFSVREKLFF. CDR3 bases: TGTGCCAGCAGTTTTTCCGTTCGGGAAAAACTGTTTTTT.

This clone was seen only a few times. V usage is TRBV7-3 and J usage is TRBJ1-1; a weak D match, TRBD1 (5 bases). The germline V gene has CDR1 SGHTA and CDR2 FQGTGA. V was pared by 5 bases and J by 5 bases, with 24 bases between. The CDR3 sequence is 17 residues long. CDR3 bases: TGTGCCAGCAGCCCCGGCAGGGTTGGGCTTTTGGGAACTGAAGCTTTCTTT. Translation gives CASSPGRVGLLGTEAFF. The full variable domain, its missing parts supplied by reference TRBV7-3 and TRBJ1-1, is GAGVSQTPSNKVTEKGKYVELRCDPISGHTALYWYRQSLGQGPEFLIYFQGTGAADDSGLPNDRFFAVRPEGSVSTLKIQRTERGDSAVYLCASSPGRVGLLGTEAFFGQGTRLTVV.

This clone was seen a handful of times. V gene TRBV11-2 combines with J gene TRBJ1-2; D is unresolved. The V end was cut by 3 bases, the J end by 7 bases, with 18 bases between. The CDR3 contains 15 residues. Germline V CDR1 and CDR2: SGHAT, FQNNGV. This CDR3 is CASSLVQRRKLGYTF. Written as DNA, the CDR3 is TGTGCCAGCAGCTTGGTACAGAGACGGAAGCTTGGCTACACCTTC.

V gene TRBV29-1 combines with J gene TRBJ1-6, with D perhaps matching TRBD1 (6 bases). V was cut by 8 bases and J by 7 bases, with 18 bases left in between. Germline CDR1 reads SQVTM; CDR2 reads ANQGSEA. The CDR3 runs 14 residues. This chain's CDR3 is CSTRDGQTNSPLHF. CDR3 nucleotide sequence: TGCAGCACCAGAGACGGACAGACAAATTCACCCCTCCACTTT.